The entry below gives a single TCR beta chain sequence along with its context. This record belongs to a study of blood T cell repertoires in COVID-19. The CDR3 spans 14 residues. Germline loops: CDR1 SGHNT, CDR2 YYREEE (reference sequence). V shed 5 bases, J shed 6 bases, and the junction held 6 bases outside the gene matches. Data came from immunoSEQ multiplex PCR; TCRdb stores just in-frame clones and leaves some out. Of 400,000 to 450,000 clones in the sample, approximately 91% were seen once. The sample consisted of peripheral blood. The sequence was collected from a woman aged 40 to 50 with COVID-19, enrolled during active disease. V gene TRBV5-4 combines with J gene TRBJ1-4; 8 bases map to TRBD1. CDR3 sequence reads: CASSQMDRDEKLFF. CDR3 nucleotides: TGTGCCAGCAGTCAAATGGACAGGGATGAAAAACTGTTTTTT.